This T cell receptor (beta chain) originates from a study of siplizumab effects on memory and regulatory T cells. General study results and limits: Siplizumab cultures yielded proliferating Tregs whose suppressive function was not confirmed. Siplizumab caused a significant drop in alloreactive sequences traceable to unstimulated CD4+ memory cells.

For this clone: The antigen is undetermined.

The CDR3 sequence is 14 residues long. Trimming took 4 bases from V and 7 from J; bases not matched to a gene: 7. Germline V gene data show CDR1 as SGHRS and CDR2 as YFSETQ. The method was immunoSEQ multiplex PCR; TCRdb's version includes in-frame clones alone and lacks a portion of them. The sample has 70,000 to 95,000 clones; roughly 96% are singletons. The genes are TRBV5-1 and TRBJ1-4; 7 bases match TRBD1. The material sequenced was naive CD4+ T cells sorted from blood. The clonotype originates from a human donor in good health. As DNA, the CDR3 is TGCGCCAGCAGCCTAGGGGGCGCGTTTGAAAAACTGTTTTTT. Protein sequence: CASSLGGAFEKLFF.